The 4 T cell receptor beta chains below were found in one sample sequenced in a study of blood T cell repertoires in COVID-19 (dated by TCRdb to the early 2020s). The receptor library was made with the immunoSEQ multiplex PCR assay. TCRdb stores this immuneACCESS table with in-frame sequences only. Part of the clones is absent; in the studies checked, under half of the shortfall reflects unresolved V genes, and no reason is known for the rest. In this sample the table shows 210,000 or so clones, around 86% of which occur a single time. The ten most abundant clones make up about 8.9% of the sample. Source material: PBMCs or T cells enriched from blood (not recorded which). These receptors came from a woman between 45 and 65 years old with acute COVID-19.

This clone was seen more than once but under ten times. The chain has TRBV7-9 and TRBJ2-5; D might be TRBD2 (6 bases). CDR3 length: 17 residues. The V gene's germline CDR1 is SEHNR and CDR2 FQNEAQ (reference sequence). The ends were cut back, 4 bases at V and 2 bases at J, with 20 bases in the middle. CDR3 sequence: CASSSLLSGAIQETQYF. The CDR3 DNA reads TGTGCCAGCAGCTCCCTTCTATCGGGAGCGATACAAGAGACCCAGTACTTC.

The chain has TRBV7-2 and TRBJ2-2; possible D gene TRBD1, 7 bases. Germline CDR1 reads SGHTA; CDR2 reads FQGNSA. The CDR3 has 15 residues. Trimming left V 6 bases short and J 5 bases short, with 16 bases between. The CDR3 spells CASSRRDRGTGELFF. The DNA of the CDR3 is TGTGCCAGCAGTAGGCGGGACAGAGGTACCGGGGAGCTGTTTTTT.

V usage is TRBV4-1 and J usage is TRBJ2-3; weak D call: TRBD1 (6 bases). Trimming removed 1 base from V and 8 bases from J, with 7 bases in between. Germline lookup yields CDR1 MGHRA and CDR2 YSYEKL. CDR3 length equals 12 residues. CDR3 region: CASSQVGATQYF. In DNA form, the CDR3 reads TGCGCCAGCAGCCAAGTGGGGGCTACGCAGTATTTT.

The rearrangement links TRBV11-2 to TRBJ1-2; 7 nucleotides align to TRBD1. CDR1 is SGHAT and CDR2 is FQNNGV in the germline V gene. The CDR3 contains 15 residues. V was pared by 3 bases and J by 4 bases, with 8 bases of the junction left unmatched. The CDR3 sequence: CASSLSQGGPYGYTF. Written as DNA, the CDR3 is TGTGCCAGCAGCTTGAGTCAGGGGGGACCCTATGGCTACACCTTC.